These 26 T cell receptor beta chains share one sample of origin, sequenced in a study of T cell responses to AZD1222 COVID-19 vaccine. Generated by immunoSEQ multiplex PCR, the TCRdb table keeps only in-frame clones and is missing some. The sample records about 35,000 clones, 80% to 90% being singletons. Sequenced here: peripheral blood, sampled 28 days after the second AZD1222 dose. These receptors were collected from an adult who received the AZD1222 COVID-19 vaccine.

The V gene is TRBV6-6, the J gene TRBJ1-5; TRBD1 matches at 10 bases. The CDR3 is 14 residues long. The germline V gene encodes CDR1 MNHNY and CDR2 SVGAGI (reference sequence). Germline trimming cut 8 bases from V and 3 bases from J; bases unmatched to any gene: 4. This CDR3 is CASGTGDLNQPQHF. In DNA, the CDR3 is TGTGCCAGCGGGACAGGGGACCTCAATCAGCCCCAGCATTTT.

The chain combines TRBV6-1 with TRBJ1-1, with TRBD1 matching 11 bases. The CDR3 has 16 residues. J lost 0 bases, V lost 1 base, and 1 base had no gene match. Germline V lookup: CDR1 MNHNS, CDR2 SASEGT. This chain's CDR3 is CASSEGTGGMNTEAFF. The CDR3, as DNA: TGTGCCAGCAGTGAAGGGACAGGGGGCATGAACACTGAAGCTTTCTTT.

The count of this clone is one. The chain is built from TRBV6-5 and TRBJ2-5; TRBD2 aligns across 9 bases. CDR1 and CDR2 from the germline V gene are MNHEY and SVGAGI. After removal of 11 bases from V and 5 bases from J, the junction contained 12 bases not matched to a gene. This CDR3 comprises 14 residues. The CDR3 bases are TGTGCCGCAGCCGTTGGCGGGAGGGCGGAGACCCAGTACTTC. Its protein product is CAAAVGGRAETQYF.

This clone was counted once. J is TRBJ1-1 and V is TRBV7-9, with D unresolved. The germline V and J ends were trimmed by 3 bases and 3 bases, with 11 bases remaining between them. The CDR3 has 14 amino acids. CDR1 and CDR2 (germline): SEHNR, FQNEAQ (reference sequence). The CDR3 spells CASSFAARDTEAFF. CDR3 nucleotide sequence: TGTGCCAGCAGCTTTGCCGCCCGGGACACTGAAGCTTTCTTT.

The chain links TRBV3-1 (or the pseudogene TRBV3-2) to TRBJ2-2, with D tentatively TRBD2 (6 bases). Trimming removed 4 bases from V and 1 base from J, with 10 bases in between. CDR3 size: 15 residues. Per the germline V gene, CDR1 is LGHDT and CDR2 is YNNKEL (reference sequence). The CDR3 sequence: CASSLSRENTGELFF. The CDR3 DNA reads TGTGCCAGCAGCCTCTCGCGGGAGAACACCGGGGAGCTGTTTTTT.

V and J are TRBV18 and TRBJ1-1; D ambiguous. The CDR3 is 14 residues long. The germline CDR1 and CDR2 sequences are KGHSH and LQKENI. V lost 6 bases to trimming and J lost 4 bases, with 15 bases between them. CDR3 sequence reads: CASSDAVAGTEAFF. The CDR3 nucleotides are TGTGCCAGCTCCGACGCGGTGGCTGGCACTGAAGCTTTCTTT.

The J gene is TRBJ1-1, the V gene TRBV11-2; D might be TRBD1 (6 bases). Per germline, CDR1 SGHAT and CDR2 FQNNGV. V was shortened by 10 bases and J by 4 bases, with 10 bases between the two germline ends. This CDR3 is 11 amino acids long. The CDR3 DNA is TGTGCCACAGGGGCGGTCACTGAAGCTTTCTTT. Residues: CATGAVTEAFF.

The gene calls are TRBV6-6 and TRBJ1-6; D gene ambiguous. The V end was cut by 6 bases, the J end by 9 bases, with 9 bases between. Germline V gene data show CDR1 as MNHNY and CDR2 as SVGAGI (reference sequence). The CDR3 has 12 amino acids. The CDR3, as DNA: TGTGCCAGCAGACCAGCCCTTTCACCCCTCCACTTT. This gives the protein CASRPALSPLHF.

DNA of the CDR3: TGTGCCAGCAGCCGTTGGACAGGGCAGACTAGCAATCAGCCCCAGCATTTT. Translation gives CASSRWTGQTSNQPQHF. The chain recombines TRBV5-5 with TRBJ1-5, with 8 bases identical to TRBD1. CDR3 length: 17 residues. J was trimmed by 0 bases and V by 4 bases; bases with no gene match: 9. The germline V gene has CDR1 SGHKS and CDR2 YYEKEE (reference sequence).

This clone occurred a few times. The chain uses TRBV10-1 and TRBJ1-3; the D gene is possibly TRBD1 (5 bases). The CDR3 extends over 13 amino acids. CDR1 and CDR2 from the germline V gene are WNHNN and SYGVQD (reference sequence). Trimming took off 6 bases at V and 6 bases at J, with 12 bases between the two ends. The CDR3 reads CASSPGRQNTIYF. The CDR3, as DNA: TGCGCCAGCAGCCCGGGACGCCAAAACACCATATATTTT.

The chain couples TRBV18 to TRBJ2-2; the D is unclear. V was clipped by 3 bases and J by 7 bases, with 9 bases between them. Looked up from germline, CDR1 is KGHSH and CDR2 is LQKENI. CDR3 length equals 13 residues. This CDR3 reads CASSPARNGELFF. In DNA, the CDR3 is TGTGCCAGCTCACCCGCGAGGAACGGGGAGCTGTTTTTT.

This sequence joins TRBV19 and TRBJ1-4; 12 bases map to TRBD1. Trimming removed 3 bases from V and 7 bases from J; junction bases left unmatched: 0. CDR3 size: 14 residues. Germline loops: CDR1 LNHDA, CDR2 SQIVND (reference sequence). The CDR3 is CASSMGQGAEKLFF. For the CDR3, the DNA is TGTGCCAGTAGTATGGGACAGGGGGCTGAAAAACTGTTTTTT.

V is TRBV2 and J is TRBJ1-5; 9 nucleotides agree with TRBD1. CDR3 length: 15 residues. With V trimmed by 4 bases and J by 4 bases, 5 bases remained unmatched. Germline CDR1 is SNHLY and CDR2 is FYNNEI. CDR3 in amino acids: CASSGTGATNQPQHF. The CDR3 coding sequence is TGTGCCAGCAGTGGGACAGGGGCGACTAATCAGCCCCAGCATTTT.

V gene TRBV29-1 combines with J gene TRBJ1-2; perhaps TRBD1 as D (5 bases). Trimming removed 1 base at V and 3 bases at J, with 9 bases between. CDR1 is SQVTM, CDR2 ANQGSEA, per germline. The CDR3 runs 13 residues. The CDR3 region is CSVEGLGDYGYTF. For the CDR3, the DNA is TGCAGCGTTGAAGGTCTGGGGGACTATGGCTACACCTTC.

This clone was counted between two and nine times. The CDR3 spells CASSQDPGQGNYEQYF. Here the CDR3 DNA reads TGTGCCAGCAGCCAAGATCCCGGACAGGGGAACTACGAGCAGTACTTC. The chain joins TRBV4-2 to TRBJ2-7, with 9 bases fitting TRBD1. The germline V gene encodes CDR1 LGHNA and CDR2 YNFKEQ. The CDR3 runs 16 residues. V was pared by 0 bases and J by 3 bases, with 6 bases of the junction left unmatched.

The gene calls are TRBV6-2 or TRBV6-3 and TRBJ1-5; no firm D call. The CDR3 spans 14 residues. Trimming stripped 5 bases from V and 3 bases from J, with 11 bases between. Germline CDR1 is MNHEY and CDR2 is SVGEGT. CDR3 loop: CASSGWVVNQPQHF. Here the CDR3 DNA reads TGTGCCAGCAGTGGGTGGGTCGTCAATCAGCCCCAGCATTTT.

V gene TRBV5-5 combines with J gene TRBJ1-2; D unclear. Germline lookup yields CDR1 SGHKS and CDR2 YYEKEE (reference sequence). Trimming took 0 bases from V and 6 from J, leaving 6 bases between them. The length of the CDR3 is 12 residues. CDR3 protein: CASSLGGNGYTF. The CDR3 region has the DNA TGTGCCAGCAGCTTGGGAGGGAATGGCTACACCTTC.

The V call is TRBV19, the J call TRBJ2-1, with TRBD2 matching 10 bases. The trim removed 10 bases at V and 4 bases at J, leaving 7 bases unmatched. This CDR3 has 14 amino acids. Germline assignment: CDR1 LNHDA and CDR2 SQIVND (reference sequence). This CDR3 reads CATSGTSDYNEQFF. The CDR3 DNA reads as TGTGCCACTTCTGGGACTAGCGATTACAATGAGCAGTTCTTC.

The rearrangement uses TRBV6-1 and TRBJ1-6; TRBD1 aligns across 9 bases. The length of the CDR3 is 21 residues. The germline CDR1 and CDR2 sequences are MNHNS and SASEGT. V lost 1 base, J lost 6 bases, and 19 bases stayed unmatched. CDR3 loop: CASSEVRTGASQLLFNSPLHF. CDR3 coding DNA: TGTGCCAGCAGTGAAGTGAGGACAGGGGCCTCGCAGCTCCTATTTAATTCACCCCTCCACTTT.

V usage is TRBV5-1 and J usage is TRBJ2-1; a weak D match, TRBD1 (6 bases). This CDR3 is 13 amino acids long. Per germline, CDR1 SGHRS and CDR2 YFSETQ. Trimming took 7 bases from V and 7 from J, leaving 15 bases between them. CDR3 DNA: TGCGCCAGCGCCCGAAACAGGGATAATGAGCAGTTCTTC. Translating it yields CASARNRDNEQFF.

The chain recombines TRBV3-1 (or the pseudogene TRBV3-2) with TRBJ2-2, with D perhaps TRBD2 (6 bases). The V end was cut by 0 bases, the J end by 4 bases, with 9 bases between. Germline lookup yields CDR1 LGHDT and CDR2 YNNKEL (reference sequence). CDR3 length: 15 residues. CDR3 nucleotides: TGTGCCAGCAGCCAAGAGGGGGGAGTCACCGGGGAGCTGTTTTTT. It is translated as CASSQEGGVTGELFF.

The genes are TRBV2 and TRBJ2-3; perhaps TRBD1 as D (6 bases). CDR1 and CDR2 (germline): SNHLY, FYNNEI. This CDR3 is built from 15 residues. Trimming took 5 bases from V and 4 from J, leaving 16 bases between them. In DNA, the CDR3 is TGTGCCAGCAGTCCGCAGGGGCTGGACTCAGATACGCAGTATTTT. As protein: CASSPQGLDSDTQYF.

J is TRBJ2-1 and V is TRBV19; D possibly corresponds to TRBD1 (6 bases). Trimming shortened V by 7 bases and J by 4 bases, and 11 bases separated the two germline ends. CDR1 is LNHDA, CDR2 SQIVND, per germline (reference sequence). The CDR3 is made up of 13 amino acids. CDR3 sequence reads: CASKGDPYNEQFF. DNA for the CDR3: TGTGCCAGTAAGGGGGACCCTTACAATGAGCAGTTCTTC.

This clone came up once. The gene calls are TRBV20-1 and TRBJ2-5; the match to TRBD2 covers 8 bases. CDR1 is DFQATT, CDR2 SNEGSKA, per germline (reference sequence). J lost 2 bases, V lost 3 bases, and 8 bases had no gene match. The CDR3 is made up of 15 amino acids. The CDR3 sequence: CSASKASGFQETQYF. For the CDR3, the DNA is TGCAGTGCTAGTAAGGCTAGCGGGTTTCAAGAGACCCAGTACTTC.

This clone appeared a single time. This sequence joins TRBV13 and TRBJ2-7, with 7 bases lining up with TRBD2. Germline CDR1 reads PRHDT; CDR2 reads FYEKMQ (reference sequence). J was trimmed by 1 base and V by 1 base; bases with no gene match: 4. The CDR3 is 15 amino acids. As DNA, the CDR3 is TGTGCCAGCAGCTTAGACGGCGGGGGATCCTACGAGCAGTACTTC. Amino acids: CASSLDGGGSYEQYF.

J is TRBJ2-3 and V is TRBV19; 7 bases are shared with TRBD2. This CDR3 contains 17 residues. V shed 1 base and J 0 bases; nucleotides not matched to a gene: 7. Germline V gene data show CDR1 as LNHDA and CDR2 as SQIVND (reference sequence). The CDR3 region is CASSIGAGELSTDTQYF. In DNA, the CDR3 is TGTGCCAGTAGTATAGGGGCGGGGGAGTTGAGCACAGATACGCAGTATTTT.